This is a list of T cell receptor beta chains from one sample in a study of blood T cell repertoires in COVID-19. Generated by immunoSEQ multiplex PCR, the TCRdb table keeps only in-frame clones and is missing some. The sample shows roughly 72,000 clones, 88% of them seen only once. Sequenced: peripheral blood. The receptors shown here come from a human donor in a cohort sampled during active COVID-19. Both conserved end residues are part of each CDR3. Fields, in order: J gene, D gene, V gene, CDR3 DNA, CDR3 protein. A D gene is named only where the DNA matches it firmly.

J: TRBJ2-1
D: .
V: TRBV27
DNA: TGTGCCAGCAGTTTCGACAGCCGAAGCGTCAATGAGCAGTTCTTC
CDR3: CASSFDSRSVNEQFF

J: TRBJ1-2
D: .
V: TRBV28
DNA: TGTGCCAGCAGTTTTGTCAATAGCTATGGCTACACCTTC
CDR3: CASSFVNSYGYTF

J: TRBJ1-2
D: .
V: TRBV6-5
DNA: TGTGCCAGCAGTTGGACAGAGTACAACTATGGCTACACCTTC
CDR3: CASSWTEYNYGYTF

J: TRBJ2-5
D: .
V: TRBV5-8
DNA: TGTGCCAGCAGCTTGTACTTCCAAGAGACCCAGTACTTC
CDR3: CASSLYFQETQYF

J: TRBJ2-1
D: .
V: TRBV2
DNA: TGTGCCAGCGGGGGCCGGGAGCAGTTCTTC
CDR3: CASGGREQFF

J: TRBJ2-7
D: TRBD2
V: TRBV7-8
DNA: TGTGCCAGCAGCCAACTAGCGGGAGGGCCCTACGAGCAGTACTTC
CDR3: CASSQLAGGPYEQYF

J: TRBJ1-5
D: .
V: TRBV19
DNA: TGTGCCAGTAGTGAACAGGAGGGTAGGCAGCCCCAGCATTTT
CDR3: CASSEQEGRQPQHF

J: TRBJ1-5
D: TRBD1
V: TRBV11-2
DNA: TGTGCCAGCAGCTTAGACCCGGGACAGGGAGAGGATCAGCCCCAGCATTTT
CDR3: CASSLDPGQGEDQPQHF

J: TRBJ2-7
D: .
V: TRBV29-1
DNA: TGCAGCGGGAATGAAGGAGGGCGAGAGCAGTACTTC
CDR3: CSGNEGGREQYF

J: TRBJ1-1
D: TRBD1
V: TRBV28
DNA: TGTGCCAGCAGCTTAAAGGACAGGCGGGCTTTCTTT
CDR3: CASSLKDRRAFF

J: TRBJ2-2
D: TRBD1
V: TRBV19
DNA: TGTGCCACTAAGGACAGGGTGTCAACCGGGGAGCTGTTTTTT
CDR3: CATKDRVSTGELFF

J: TRBJ2-7
D: TRBD1
V: TRBV6-2/TRBV6-3
DNA: TGTGCCAGCAGTTCGACAGGGGCCCTCTACGAGCAGTACTTC
CDR3: CASSSTGALYEQYF

J: TRBJ1-5
D: .
V: TRBV6-2/TRBV6-3
DNA: TGTGCCAGCAGTTACCCCGAAGAGCGTAATCAGCCCCAGCATTTT
CDR3: CASSYPEERNQPQHF

J: TRBJ1-4
D: TRBD1
V: TRBV9
DNA: TGTGCCAGCAGCGTAAACAGGGGTAATGAAAAACTGTTTTTT
CDR3: CASSVNRGNEKLFF